This T cell receptor (beta chain) emerged from a study of regulatory T cells in long-lasting Graves disease. Remarks on this clonotype: A far larger clone differs by one base, so this is likely a read error. No conserved phenylalanine or tryptophan ends this CDR3, so it is likely a read error. The DNA is left out, because the CDR3 cannot be placed on it with certainty; the CDR3 is given as TCRdb lists it.

The germline CDR1 and CDR2 sequences are SNHLY and FYNNEI. Including both end residues, the CDR3 is 14 amino acids long. Time point described: newly diagnosed GD, antithyroid drugs for less than 3 months. PBMC-derived RNA was used for the TCR library. Construction of TCR beta libraries relied on iRepertoire HTBI primers and on Arm-PCR targeting CDR3 regions. A single record per CDR3 protein comes from TCRdb applying MiXCR to the multiplex PCR reads. Of approximately 270,000 distinct CDR3 sequences listed, about 20% are singletons. This sample also belongs to another study, concerning T cells in Graves' hyperthyroidism and ophthalmopathy.

The TCR originated in a woman aged 25 to 39 with Graves disease. This chain connects TRBV2 to TRBJ2-1; the D call TRBD1 from the table was never checked on the DNA. The material sequenced was peripheral blood mononuclear cells (PBMCs), taken at new diagnosis, from a patient treated with antithyroid drugs. This CDR3 is CASSNRIPRDTQYL.